The entry below describes one T cell receptor (beta chain). Its antigen remains unknown. The data were obtained in a study of siplizumab effects on memory and regulatory T cells. Study-level results: Greater diversity than memory cells seemed evident in naive T cells, which also appeared to be major alloresponse contributors. Unstimulated subsets were the mapping target of only a minor fraction of alloreactive clones.

Unstimulated TEMRA, naive, memory and effector memory subsets were sequenced in three donor pairs. It was 85,000 to 100,000 TCR templates that were assayed per sample. Method: immunoSEQ multiplex PCR; TCRdb's copy keeps in-frame clones and lacks some. The table records tens of thousands of clones, just over 95% of them present only once. Trimming stripped 6 bases from V and 4 bases from J, with 6 bases between. The CDR3 runs 12 residues. From germline, CDR1 is MNHEY and CDR2 SMNVEV (reference sequence). The sample consisted of naive CD8+ T cells sorted from blood. The genes are TRBV27 and TRBJ2-2, with D perhaps matching TRBD1 or TRBD2 (5 bases each). This sequence was found in a human donor in good health. The DNA for the CDR3 is TGTGCCAGCAGGAGGGGCACCGGGGAGCTGTTTTTT. Its translation: CASRRGTGELFF.